The next 8 T cell receptor beta chains were all read from a single sample in a study of blood T cell repertoires in COVID-19. The method was immunoSEQ multiplex PCR; TCRdb's version includes in-frame clones alone and lacks a portion of them. The sample has hundreds of thousands of clones; 75% to 90% are singletons. The material sequenced was PBMCs or T cells enriched from blood (not recorded which). The receptors stem from a man aged 40-49 years who had recovered from COVID-19.

This rearrangement joins TRBV7-9 to TRBJ2-7, with TRBD1 identical over 10 bases. With V trimmed by 9 bases and J by 2 bases, 4 bases remained unmatched. CDR1 is SEHNR, CDR2 FQNEAQ, per germline (reference sequence). CDR3 length: 13 residues. CDR3 region: CASGDRGPYEQYF. The CDR3 coding sequence is TGTGCCAGTGGTGACAGGGGGCCCTACGAGCAGTACTTC.

Only a few counts were recorded for this clone. The chain couples TRBV10-3 to TRBJ1-2, with 10 nucleotides matching TRBD1. There are 12 residues in the CDR3. CDR1 ENHRY and CDR2 SYGVKD come from the germline V gene. Germline trimming cut 9 bases from V and 6 bases from J; bases unmatched to any gene: 4. The CDR3 spells CAMTGTGDGYTF. The CDR3 DNA reads TGTGCCATGACCGGGACAGGGGATGGCTACACCTTC.

V gene TRBV7-9 combines with J gene TRBJ2-5; 13 nucleotides line up with TRBD2. Germline assignment: CDR1 SEHNR and CDR2 FQNEAQ (reference sequence). V gave up 4 bases and J gave up 5 bases; unmatched junction bases: 10. CDR3 length equals 17 residues. DNA of the CDR3: TGTGCCAGCAGCTCAGGACTAGCGGGGGCCTTAAGGGAGACCCAGTACTTC. Translating it yields CASSSGLAGALRETQYF.

This rearrangement joins TRBV4-3 to TRBJ1-3, with 7 nucleotides matching TRBD1. From germline, CDR1 is LGHNA and CDR2 YSLEER. The CDR3 has 16 residues. V lost 3 bases to trimming and J lost 2 bases; unmatched junction nucleotides: 7. CDR3 nucleotide sequence: TGCGCCAGCAGCCAGGCTACAGGGGTAACTGGAAACACCATATATTTT. This encodes CASSQATGVTGNTIYF.

The chain couples TRBV18 to TRBJ1-3, with D possibly matching TRBD1 (5 bases). Germline V lookup: CDR1 KGHSH, CDR2 LQKENI. This CDR3 has 16 residues. With 1 base removed from V and 0 bases from J, the gap between germline ends came to 10 bases. CDR3 sequence (DNA): TGTGCCAGCTCACCACAGGGCAGGGTCTCTGGAAACACCATATATTTT. Translated, it gives CASSPQGRVSGNTIYF.

The chain couples TRBV3-1 (or the pseudogene TRBV3-2) to TRBJ1-1; no clear D gene. The CDR3 consists of 13 residues. V gave up 0 bases and J gave up 7 bases, with 9 bases separating them. Germline V gives CDR1 LGHDT, CDR2 YNNKEL (reference sequence). DNA for the CDR3: TGTGCCAGCAGCCAAGATGGCCAAGATGAAGCTTTCTTT. It codes for CASSQDGQDEAFF.

The V call is TRBV9, the J call TRBJ2-1; the D gene is possibly TRBD2 (5 bases). CDR1 SGDLS and CDR2 YYNGEE come from the germline V gene. Between the trimmed V and J ends, which lost 4 bases and 5 bases, there was a span of 13 bases. The CDR3 is 14 amino acids. The CDR3 here is CASSPPASHNEQFF. CDR3 DNA sequence: TGTGCCAGCAGCCCCCCGGCTAGCCACAATGAGCAGTTCTTC.

This chain connects TRBV5-4 to TRBJ1-1; 9 bases fit TRBD1. The CDR3 is 15 amino acids. Trimming at V came to 5 bases and at J to 3 bases, leaving 8 bases not matched to a gene. CDR1 and CDR2 (germline): SGHNT, YYREEE (reference sequence). As DNA, the CDR3 is TGTGCCAGCAGTCGGGACAGGGAAGGGGACACTGAAGCTTTCTTT. Translating gives CASSRDREGDTEAFF.